This T cell receptor (beta chain) was profiled in a study of control samples from healthy donors and cancer patients. The CDR3 length is 12 residues. Germline CDR1 and CDR2: WSHSY and SAAADI. Trimming pared 4 bases from V and 2 bases from J, leaving 5 bases between. Clones were sequenced by immunoSEQ multiplex PCR, and TCRdb holds only the in-frame ones, with some missing. The profile covers some 120,000 clones, with roughly 87% appearing a single time and around 1.7% taken by the ten largest. This clone came up a few times. The genes are TRBV10-2 and TRBJ1-1; D not resolved. The specimen sequenced was blood. This TCR was recovered from a man between 18 and 35 years old in good health. The CDR3 DNA sequence: TGCGCCAGCAGTGGGGTTAACACTGAAGCTTTCTTT. Amino acids: CASSGVNTEAFF.